This TCR beta chain was sequenced in a study of T cell responses to AZD1222 COVID-19 vaccine. The study, taken as a whole, reports: Nearly half of unique spike-specific TCRs reportedly avoided B.1.351 and B.1.1.7 mutated regions. Repertoires were obtained solely post-peak T cell response. The span of vaccine-associated CD4 TCRs extended across spike, with dominance at 160-218 and 743-854.

Germline V lookup: CDR1 MNHEY, CDR2 SMNVEV (reference sequence). The CDR3 is 15 residues long. V was shortened by 7 bases and J by 11 bases, with 24 bases between the two germline ends. TCRdb's table, derived via immunoSEQ multiplex PCR, lists solely in-frame clones and lacks some. The data hold fewer than 110,000 clones, with more than 75% observed a single time. A remark on this clone: Its antigen is unidentified.

This sample comprised peripheral blood, obtained on day 0 of AZD1222 vaccination. V and J are TRBV27 and TRBJ2-1, with D possibly being TRBD1 or TRBD2 (5 bases each). This TCR was recovered from an adult in good health. The CDR3 coding sequence is TGTGCCAGCACCAAGACTATGGCGGTGGGGGTCAAGCAGTTCTTC. Translating it yields CASTKTMAVGVKQFF.